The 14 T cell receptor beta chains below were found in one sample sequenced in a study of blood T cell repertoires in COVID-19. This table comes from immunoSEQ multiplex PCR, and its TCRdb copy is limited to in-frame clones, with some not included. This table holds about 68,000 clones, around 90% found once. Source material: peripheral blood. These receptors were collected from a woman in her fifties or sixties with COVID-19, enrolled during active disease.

The CDR3 reads CASSLSLMWRAFF. The CDR3 DNA sequence: TGTGCCAGCAGTTTATCCCTGATGTGGAGGGCTTTCTTT. The rearrangement uses TRBV28 and TRBJ1-1, with D unresolved. This CDR3 contains 13 residues. Trimming removed 1 base at V and 11 bases at J, with 14 bases between. Germline values: CDR1 MDHEN, CDR2 SYDVKM.

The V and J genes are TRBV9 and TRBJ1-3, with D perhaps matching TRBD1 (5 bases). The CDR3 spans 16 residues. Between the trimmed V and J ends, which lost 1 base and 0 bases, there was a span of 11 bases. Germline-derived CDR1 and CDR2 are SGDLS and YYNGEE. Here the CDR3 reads CASSVFDSDSGNTIYF. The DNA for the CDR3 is TGTGCCAGCAGCGTATTCGACAGCGACTCTGGAAACACCATATATTTT.

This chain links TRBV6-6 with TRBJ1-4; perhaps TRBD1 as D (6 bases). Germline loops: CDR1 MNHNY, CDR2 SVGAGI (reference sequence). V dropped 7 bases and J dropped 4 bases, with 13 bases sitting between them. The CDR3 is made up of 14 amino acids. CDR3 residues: CASNPGADNEKLFF. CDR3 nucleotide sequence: TGTGCCAGCAACCCAGGGGCCGATAATGAAAAACTGTTTTTT.

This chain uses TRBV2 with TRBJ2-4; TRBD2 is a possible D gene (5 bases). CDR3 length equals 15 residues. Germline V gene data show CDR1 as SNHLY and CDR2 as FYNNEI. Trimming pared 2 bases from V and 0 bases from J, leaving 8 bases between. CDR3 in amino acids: CASSETGLAKNIQYF. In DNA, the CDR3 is TGTGCCAGCAGTGAAACGGGGTTAGCCAAAAACATTCAGTACTTC.

CDR3 in amino acids: CASSGRHFEQYF. The CDR3 DNA follows: TGTGCCAGTAGCGGGAGGCACTTCGAGCAGTACTTC. The V and J genes are TRBV2 and TRBJ2-7, with 10 bases matching TRBD2. This CDR3 spans 12 amino acids. With 9 bases clipped from V and 6 bases from J, the junction kept 5 bases outside the gene matches. Germline CDR1 is SNHLY and CDR2 is FYNNEI.

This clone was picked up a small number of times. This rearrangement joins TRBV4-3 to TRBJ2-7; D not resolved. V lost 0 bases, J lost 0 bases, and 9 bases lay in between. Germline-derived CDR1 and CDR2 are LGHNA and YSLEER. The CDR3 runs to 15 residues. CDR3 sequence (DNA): TGCGCCAGCAGCCAAGAACTCAGGCCCTCCTACGAGCAGTACTTC. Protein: CASSQELRPSYEQYF.

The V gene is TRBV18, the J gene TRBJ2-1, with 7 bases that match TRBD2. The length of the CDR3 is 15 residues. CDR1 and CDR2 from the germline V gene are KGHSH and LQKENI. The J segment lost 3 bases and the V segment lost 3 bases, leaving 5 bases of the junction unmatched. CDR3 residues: CASSPNRDYYNEQFF. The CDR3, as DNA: TGTGCCAGCTCACCGAACCGGGACTACTACAATGAGCAGTTCTTC.

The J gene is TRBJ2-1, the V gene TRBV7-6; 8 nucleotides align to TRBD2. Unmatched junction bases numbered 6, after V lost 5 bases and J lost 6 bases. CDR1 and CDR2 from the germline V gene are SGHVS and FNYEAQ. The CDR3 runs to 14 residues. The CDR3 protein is CASSAGLGVNEQFF. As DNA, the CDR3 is TGTGCCAGCAGCGCGGGACTAGGTGTCAATGAGCAGTTCTTC.

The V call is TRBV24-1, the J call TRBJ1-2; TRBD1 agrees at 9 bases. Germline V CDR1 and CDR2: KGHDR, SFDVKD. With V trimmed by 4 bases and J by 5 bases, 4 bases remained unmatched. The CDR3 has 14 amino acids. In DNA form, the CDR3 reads TGTGCCACCAGTGAAGGGGACAGGGTTTATGGCTACACCTTC. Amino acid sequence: CATSEGDRVYGYTF.

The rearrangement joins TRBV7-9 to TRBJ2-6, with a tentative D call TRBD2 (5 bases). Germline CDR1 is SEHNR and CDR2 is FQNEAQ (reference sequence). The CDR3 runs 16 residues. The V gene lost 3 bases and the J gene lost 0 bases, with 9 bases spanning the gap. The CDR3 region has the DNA TGTGCCAGCAGCTTGGAGGCCTTCTCTGGGGCCAACGTCCTGACTTTC. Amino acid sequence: CASSLEAFSGANVLTF.

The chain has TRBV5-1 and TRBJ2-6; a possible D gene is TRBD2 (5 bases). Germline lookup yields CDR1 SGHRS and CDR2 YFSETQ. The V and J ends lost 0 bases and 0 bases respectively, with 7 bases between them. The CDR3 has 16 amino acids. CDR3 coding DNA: TGCGCCAGCAGCTTGGCCGGGGTCTCTGGGGCCAACGTCCTGACTTTC. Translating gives CASSLAGVSGANVLTF.

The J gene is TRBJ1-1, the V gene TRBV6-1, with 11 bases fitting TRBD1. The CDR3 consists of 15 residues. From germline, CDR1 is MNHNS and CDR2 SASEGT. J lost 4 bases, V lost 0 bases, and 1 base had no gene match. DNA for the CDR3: TGTGCCAGCAGTGAAGCCGGGACAGGGGGCACTGAAGCTTTCTTT. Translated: CASSEAGTGGTEAFF.

The CDR3: CASRLLGTVNSPLHF. Written as DNA, the CDR3 is TGTGCCAGCAGACTATTAGGGACAGTCAATTCACCCCTCCACTTT. This chain links TRBV27 with TRBJ1-6, with TRBD1 identical over 7 bases. CDR1 and CDR2 from the germline V gene are MNHEY and SMNVEV (reference sequence). The CDR3 spans 15 residues. V lost 6 bases and J lost 7; bases outside the gene matches: 9.

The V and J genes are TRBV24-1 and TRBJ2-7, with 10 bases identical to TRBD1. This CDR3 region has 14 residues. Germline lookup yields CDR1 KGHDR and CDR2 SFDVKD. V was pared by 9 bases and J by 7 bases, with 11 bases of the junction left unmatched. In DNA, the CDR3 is TGTGCCACCGAGCCGGGACAGGGGTCTGTTGAGCAGTACTTC. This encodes CATEPGQGSVEQYF.